These 8 T cell receptor beta chains share one sample of origin, sequenced in a study of shared clonotypes between healthy human individuals. Only CD45RO-negative cells positively selected for CCR7 counted as naive CD8 cells, so terminally differentiated effector memory CD45RA+ cells were excluded. TCRdb keeps only in-frame clones here, not all; method: immunoSEQ multiplex PCR. The sample has hundreds of thousands of clones, 92% seen once. The sequencing input was naive CD8+ T cells sorted from blood. The receptors were sampled from a man aged 30 to 45 in good health.

This chain connects TRBV7-9 to TRBJ2-6, with D tentatively TRBD1 (5 bases). Germline V lookup: CDR1 SEHNR, CDR2 FQNEAQ (reference sequence). The germline V and J ends were trimmed by 1 base and 4 bases, with 11 bases remaining between them. The CDR3 length is 16 residues. The CDR3 DNA sequence: TGTGCCAGCAGCTTAGGTGAAGGGGCAGGGGCCAACGTCCTGACTTTC. This codes for CASSLGEGAGANVLTF. The full variable domain, with the rest looked up from reference TRBV7-9 and TRBJ2-6, is DTGVSQNPRHKITKRGQNVTFRCDPISEHNRLYWYRQTLGQGPEFLTYFQNEAQLEKSRLLSDRFSAERPKGSFSTLEIQRTEQGDSAMYLCASSLGEGAGANVLTFGAGSRLTVL.

This chain uses TRBV29-1 with TRBJ2-1; D may be TRBD2 (7 bases). With 4 bases removed from V and 9 bases from J, the gap between germline ends came to 13 bases. CDR1 and CDR2 (germline): SQVTM, ANQGSEA. This CDR3 has 12 amino acids. CDR3 in amino acids: CSVVGGAGEQFF. The CDR3 bases are TGCAGCGTTGTTGGGGGGGCAGGTGAGCAGTTCTTC.

V and J are TRBV13 and TRBJ2-2; 12 bases are a match to TRBD2. Germline V CDR1 and CDR2: PRHDT, FYEKMQ (reference sequence). The CDR3 is 16 amino acids. V shed 5 bases and J 3 bases; nucleotides not matched to a gene: 4. The CDR3 nucleotides are TGTGCCAGCAGCCGGGGACTAGCGGGTCACACCGGGGAGCTGTTTTTT. It specifies CASSRGLAGHTGELFF.

The V call is TRBV7-9, the J call TRBJ1-1, with D perhaps TRBD1 (5 bases). V lost 3 bases and J lost 3, with 11 bases in between. The CDR3 loop spans 14 amino acids. Germline V lookup: CDR1 SEHNR, CDR2 FQNEAQ (reference sequence). CDR3 amino acids: CASSFLGADTEAFF. For the CDR3, the DNA is TGTGCCAGCAGCTTCTTAGGGGCCGACACTGAAGCTTTCTTT.

V gene TRBV21-1 combines with J gene TRBJ2-5; the D call of TRBD2 is as the table states it, not checked on the DNA. TRBV21-1 represents a pseudogene. There are 16 residues in the CDR3. The CDR3 DNA reads TGTGCCAGCAGTACACTAGCGGGAGAAGGAGGGGAGACCCAGTACTTC. Translating gives CASSTLAGEGGETQYF.

J is TRBJ2-1 and V is TRBV28; 8 bases are shared with TRBD1. V shed 2 bases, J shed 4 bases, and the junction held 7 bases outside the gene matches. CDR1 is MDHEN and CDR2 is SYDVKM in the germline V gene. This CDR3 has 16 residues. The CDR3 sequence is CASSLLQGEFYNEQFF. CDR3 DNA sequence: TGTGCCAGCAGTTTACTACAGGGGGAGTTTTACAATGAGCAGTTCTTC. Variable domain in full (rest from reference TRBV28 and TRBJ2-1): DVKVTQSSRYLVKRTGEKVFLECVQDMDHENMFWYRQDPGLGLRLIYFSYDVKMKEKGDIPEGYSVSREKKERFSLILESASTNQTSMYLCASSLLQGEFYNEQFFGPGTRLTVL.

The chain recombines TRBV7-8 with TRBJ2-2; the D gene is possibly TRBD2 (6 bases). V dropped 3 bases and J dropped 3 bases, with 11 bases sitting between them. This CDR3 spans 15 amino acids. Germline CDR1 and CDR2: SGHVS and FQNEAQ. The CDR3 region is CASSFGGRHTGELFF. For the CDR3, the DNA is TGTGCCAGCAGCTTCGGGGGTCGTCACACCGGGGAGCTGTTTTTT.

The chain combines TRBV13 with TRBJ1-1; 7 bases align to TRBD1. The CDR3 totals 14 residues. The ends lost 7 bases at V and 5 bases at J; junction bases unmatched: 10. Germline CDR1 reads PRHDT; CDR2 reads FYEKMQ (reference sequence). CDR3 DNA sequence: TGTGCCAGCACCGCAGGGGGAAGTGGAACTGAAGCTTTCTTT. Its protein product is CASTAGGSGTEAFF.